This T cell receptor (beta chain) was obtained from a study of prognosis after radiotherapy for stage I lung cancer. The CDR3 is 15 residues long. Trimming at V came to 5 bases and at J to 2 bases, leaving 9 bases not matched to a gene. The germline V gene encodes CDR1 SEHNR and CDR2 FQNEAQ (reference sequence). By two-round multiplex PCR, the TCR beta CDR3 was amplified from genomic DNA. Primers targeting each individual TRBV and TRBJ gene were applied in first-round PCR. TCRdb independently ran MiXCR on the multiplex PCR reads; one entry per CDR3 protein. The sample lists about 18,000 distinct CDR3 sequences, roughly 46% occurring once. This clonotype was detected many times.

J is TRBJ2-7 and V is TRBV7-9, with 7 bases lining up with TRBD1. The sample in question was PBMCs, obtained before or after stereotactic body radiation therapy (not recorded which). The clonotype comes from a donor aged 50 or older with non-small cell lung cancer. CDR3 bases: TGTGCCAGCAGCCGCAGGACAGGACGAACCTACGAGCAGTACTTC. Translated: CASSRRTGRTYEQYF.